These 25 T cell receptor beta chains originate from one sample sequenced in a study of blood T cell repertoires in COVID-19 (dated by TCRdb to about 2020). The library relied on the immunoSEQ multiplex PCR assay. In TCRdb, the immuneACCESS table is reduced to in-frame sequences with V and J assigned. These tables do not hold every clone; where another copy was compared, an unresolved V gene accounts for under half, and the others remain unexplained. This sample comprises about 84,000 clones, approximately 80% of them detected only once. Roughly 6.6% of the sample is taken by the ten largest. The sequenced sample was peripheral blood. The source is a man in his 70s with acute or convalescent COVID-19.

Here the CDR3 DNA reads TGTGCCAGCAGTTCCCGGGGAGATGGAGCTTTCTTT. Its translation is CASSSRGDGAFF. V gene TRBV28 combines with J gene TRBJ1-1, with D unclear. Trimming removed 4 bases from V and 10 bases from J, with 13 bases in between. The CDR3 is 12 amino acids. Germline CDR1 and CDR2: MDHEN and SYDVKM.

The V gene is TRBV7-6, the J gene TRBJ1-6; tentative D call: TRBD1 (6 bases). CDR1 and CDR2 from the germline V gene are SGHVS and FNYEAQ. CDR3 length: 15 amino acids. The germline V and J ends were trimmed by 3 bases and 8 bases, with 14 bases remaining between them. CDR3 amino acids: CASSFEAGEDSPLHF. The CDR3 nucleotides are TGTGCCAGCAGCTTTGAAGCAGGGGAAGATTCACCCCTCCACTTT.

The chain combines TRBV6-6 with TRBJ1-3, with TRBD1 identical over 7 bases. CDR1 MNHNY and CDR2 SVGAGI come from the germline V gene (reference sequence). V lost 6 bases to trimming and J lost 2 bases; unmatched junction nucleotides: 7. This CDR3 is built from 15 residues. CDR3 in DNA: TGTGCCAGCAGATCGTCGACAGGGACTGGAAACACCATATATTTT. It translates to CASRSSTGTGNTIYF.

CDR3 sequence (DNA): TGTGCCAGCAGTCTGACAGGAGCCTCTGGAAACACCATATATTTT. Protein product: CASSLTGASGNTIYF. The genes are TRBV28 and TRBJ1-3; D perhaps matches TRBD1 (6 bases). CDR1 is MDHEN and CDR2 is SYDVKM in the germline V gene. This CDR3 spans 15 amino acids. V gave up 5 bases and J gave up 0 bases, with 11 bases separating them.

CDR3: CATSRPGQAYQETQYF. DNA for the CDR3: TGTGCCACCAGCAGACCGGGACAGGCGTACCAAGAGACCCAGTACTTC. The rearrangement uses TRBV15 and TRBJ2-5; TRBD1 matches at 8 bases. J gave up 0 bases and V 2 bases, and 5 bases lay outside the gene matches. The CDR3 extends over 16 amino acids. Germline CDR1 LNHNV, CDR2 YYDKDF (reference sequence).

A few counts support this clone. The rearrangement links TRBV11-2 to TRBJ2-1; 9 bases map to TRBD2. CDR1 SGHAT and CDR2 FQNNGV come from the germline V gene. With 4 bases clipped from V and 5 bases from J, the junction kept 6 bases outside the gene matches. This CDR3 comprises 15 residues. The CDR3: CASSSGLAPDNEQFF. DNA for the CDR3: TGTGCCAGCAGCTCGGGACTAGCTCCCGACAATGAGCAGTTCTTC.

This chain's CDR3 is CASSLTPGGSGYTF. The CDR3 nucleotides are TGTGCCAGCAGCTTAACACCAGGGGGCTCTGGCTACACCTTC. The rearrangement uses TRBV7-3 and TRBJ1-2, with TRBD1 matching 8 bases. Germline CDR1 and CDR2: SGHTA and FQGTGA. The CDR3 has 14 residues. Losses at the gene ends were 0 bases for V and 7 bases for J; bases not matched to a gene: 4.

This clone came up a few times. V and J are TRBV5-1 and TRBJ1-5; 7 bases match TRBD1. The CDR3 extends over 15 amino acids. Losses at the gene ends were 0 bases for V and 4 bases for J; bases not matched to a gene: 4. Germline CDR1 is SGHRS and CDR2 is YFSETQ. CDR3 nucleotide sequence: TGCGCCAGCAGCTTGGAGGGGGCTCGGAATCAGCCCCAGCATTTT. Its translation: CASSLEGARNQPQHF. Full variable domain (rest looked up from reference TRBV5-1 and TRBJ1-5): KAGVTQTPRYLIKTRGQQVTLSCSPISGHRSVSWYQQTPGQGLQFLFEYFSETQRNKGNFPGRFSGRQFSNSRSEMNVSTLELGDSALYLCASSLEGARNQPQHFGDGTRLSIL.

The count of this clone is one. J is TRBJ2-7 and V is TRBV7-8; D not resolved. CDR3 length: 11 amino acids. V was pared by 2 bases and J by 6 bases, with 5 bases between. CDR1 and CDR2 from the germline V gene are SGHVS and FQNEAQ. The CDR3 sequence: CASSLSREQYF. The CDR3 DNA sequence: TGTGCCAGCAGCTTATCCCGCGAGCAGTACTTC.

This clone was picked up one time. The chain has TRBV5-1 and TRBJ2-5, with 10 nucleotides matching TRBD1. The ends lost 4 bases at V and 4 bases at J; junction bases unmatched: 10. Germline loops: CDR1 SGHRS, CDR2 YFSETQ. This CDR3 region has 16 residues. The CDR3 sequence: CASSAGTGVSGETQYF. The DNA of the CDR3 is TGCGCCAGCAGCGCCGGGACAGGGGTTTCGGGAGAGACCCAGTACTTC. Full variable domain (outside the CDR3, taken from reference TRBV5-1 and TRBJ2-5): KAGVTQTPRYLIKTRGQQVTLSCSPISGHRSVSWYQQTPGQGLQFLFEYFSETQRNKGNFPGRFSGRQFSNSRSEMNVSTLELGDSALYLCASSAGTGVSGETQYFGPGTRLLVL.

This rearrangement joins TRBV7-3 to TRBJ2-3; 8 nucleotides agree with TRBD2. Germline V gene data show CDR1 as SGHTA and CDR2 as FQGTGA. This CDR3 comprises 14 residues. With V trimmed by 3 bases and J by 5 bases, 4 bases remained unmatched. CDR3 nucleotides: TGTGCCAGCAGCTTGGAGCTAGCGGGAGATACGCAGTATTTT. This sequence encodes CASSLELAGDTQYF.

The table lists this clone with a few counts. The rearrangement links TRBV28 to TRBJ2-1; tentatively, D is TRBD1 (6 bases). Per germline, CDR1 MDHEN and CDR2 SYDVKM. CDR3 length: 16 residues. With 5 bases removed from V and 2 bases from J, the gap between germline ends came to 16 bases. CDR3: CASSPAGVGTYNEQFF. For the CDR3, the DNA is TGTGCCAGCAGTCCTGCAGGGGTAGGGACCTACAATGAGCAGTTCTTC.

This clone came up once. The CDR3 here is CASSSSTDTQYF. The CDR3 DNA is TGTGCCAGCAGCTCTAGCACAGATACGCAGTATTTT. J is TRBJ2-3 and V is TRBV6-5; D is undetermined. Germline values: CDR1 MNHEY, CDR2 SVGAGI. The CDR3 has 12 residues. V shed 6 bases and J shed 0 bases, with 4 bases lying between them.

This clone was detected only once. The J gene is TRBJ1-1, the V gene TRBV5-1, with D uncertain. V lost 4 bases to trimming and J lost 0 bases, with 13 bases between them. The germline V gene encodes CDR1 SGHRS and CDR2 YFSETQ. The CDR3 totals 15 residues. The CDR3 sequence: CASSPTAVMNTEAFF. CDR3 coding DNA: TGCGCCAGCAGCCCAACGGCGGTCATGAACACTGAAGCTTTCTTT. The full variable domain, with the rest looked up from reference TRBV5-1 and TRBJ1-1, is KAGVTQTPRYLIKTRGQQVTLSCSPISGHRSVSWYQQTPGQGLQFLFEYFSETQRNKGNFPGRFSGRQFSNSRSEMNVSTLELGDSALYLCASSPTAVMNTEAFFGQGTRLTVV.

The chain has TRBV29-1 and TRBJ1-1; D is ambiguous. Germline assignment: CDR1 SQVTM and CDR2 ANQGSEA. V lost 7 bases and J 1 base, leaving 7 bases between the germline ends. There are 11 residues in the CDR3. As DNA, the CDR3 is TGCAGCGGGCGGGGGAACACTGAAGCTTTCTTT. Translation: CSGRGNTEAFF.

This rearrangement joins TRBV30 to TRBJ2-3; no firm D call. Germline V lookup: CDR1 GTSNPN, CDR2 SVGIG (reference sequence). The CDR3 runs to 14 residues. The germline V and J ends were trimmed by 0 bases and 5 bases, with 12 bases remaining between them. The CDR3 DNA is TGTGCCTGGAGTGTCTTAAATAACAGAGATACGCAGTATTTT. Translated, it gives CAWSVLNNRDTQYF.

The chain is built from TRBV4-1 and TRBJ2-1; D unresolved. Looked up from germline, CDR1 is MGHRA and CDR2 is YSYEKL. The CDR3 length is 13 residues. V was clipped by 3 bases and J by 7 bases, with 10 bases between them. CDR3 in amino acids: CASSQAFLNEQFF. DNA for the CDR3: TGCGCCAGCAGCCAGGCTTTCTTGAATGAGCAGTTCTTC.

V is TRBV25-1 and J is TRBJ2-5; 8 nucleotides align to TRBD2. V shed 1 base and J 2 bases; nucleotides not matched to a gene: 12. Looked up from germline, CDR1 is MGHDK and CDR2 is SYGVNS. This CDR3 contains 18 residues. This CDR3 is CASSELGTAREGQETQYF. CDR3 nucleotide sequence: TGTGCCAGCAGTGAATTAGGGACGGCCCGGGAGGGTCAAGAGACCCAGTACTTC.

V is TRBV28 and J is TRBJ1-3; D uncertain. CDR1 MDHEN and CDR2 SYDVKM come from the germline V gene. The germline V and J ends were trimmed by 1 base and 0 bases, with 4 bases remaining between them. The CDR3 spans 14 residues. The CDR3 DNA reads TGTGCCAGCAGTTTATACAGCTCTGGAAACACCATATATTTT. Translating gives CASSLYSSGNTIYF.

The CDR3 DNA reads TGCGCCAGCAGCACCGGACAGCAACAAGAGACCCAGTACTTC. This gives the protein CASSTGQQQETQYF. The chain recombines TRBV5-1 with TRBJ2-5, with D maybe TRBD1 (6 bases). Germline CDR1 SGHRS, CDR2 YFSETQ. CDR3 size: 14 residues. Deletions cut 4 bases from V and 2 bases from J, with 12 bases between. The full variable domain, with the rest looked up from reference TRBV5-1 and TRBJ2-5, is KAGVTQTPRYLIKTRGQQVTLSCSPISGHRSVSWYQQTPGQGLQFLFEYFSETQRNKGNFPGRFSGRQFSNSRSEMNVSTLELGDSALYLCASSTGQQQETQYFGPGTRLLVL.

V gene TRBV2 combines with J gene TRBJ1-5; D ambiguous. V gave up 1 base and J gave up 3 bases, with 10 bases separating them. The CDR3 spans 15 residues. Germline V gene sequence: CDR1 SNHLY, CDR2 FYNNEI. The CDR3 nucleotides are TGTGCCAGCAGTGAAGAGTGGGCAGACAATCAGCCCCAGCATTTT. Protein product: CASSEEWADNQPQHF.

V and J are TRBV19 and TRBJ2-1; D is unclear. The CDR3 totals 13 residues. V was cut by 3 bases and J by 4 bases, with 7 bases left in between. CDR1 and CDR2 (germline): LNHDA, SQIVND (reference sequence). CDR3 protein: CASSIPGYNEQFF. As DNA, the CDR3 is TGTGCCAGTAGTATTCCCGGGTACAATGAGCAGTTCTTC.

The CDR3 bases are TGTGCCAGCATATCGCAGGGGAACACCGGGGAGCTGTTTTTT. It codes for CASISQGNTGELFF. The chain recombines TRBV28 with TRBJ2-2; D is possibly TRBD1 (5 bases). V lost 7 bases, J lost 1 base, and 10 bases lay in between. CDR1 and CDR2 from the germline V gene are MDHEN and SYDVKM. This CDR3 contains 14 residues.

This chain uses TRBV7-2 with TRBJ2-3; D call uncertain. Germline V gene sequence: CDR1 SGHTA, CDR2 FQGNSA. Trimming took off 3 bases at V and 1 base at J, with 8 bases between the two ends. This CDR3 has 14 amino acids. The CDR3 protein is CASSLLTGTDTQYF. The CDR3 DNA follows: TGTGCCAGCAGCTTGTTAACAGGCACAGATACGCAGTATTTT.

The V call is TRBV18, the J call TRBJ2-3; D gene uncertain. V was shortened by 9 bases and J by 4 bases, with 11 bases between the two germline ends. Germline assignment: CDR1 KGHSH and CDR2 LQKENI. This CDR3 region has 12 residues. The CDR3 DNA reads TGTGCCAGTCGCCAGTTGGCAGATACGCAGTATTTT. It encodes CASRQLADTQYF.